Following are 29 T cell receptor beta chains from one sample sequenced in a study of blood T cell repertoires in COVID-19 (dated by TCRdb to about 2020). Library preparation was by the immunoSEQ multiplex PCR assay. In TCRdb, the immuneACCESS table is reduced to in-frame sequences with V and J assigned. These tables do not hold every clone; where another copy was compared, an unresolved V gene accounts for under half, and the others remain unexplained. This sample holds under 65,000 clones; roughly nine tenths were observed only once. Around 9.4% of the sample is taken by the ten largest. The specimen sequenced was peripheral blood. All receptors derive from a human donor in a cohort sampled during active COVID-19.

The V gene is TRBV12-3 or TRBV12-4, the J gene TRBJ1-5; perhaps TRBD1 as D (5 bases). Trimming pared 4 bases from V and 7 bases from J, leaving 11 bases between. CDR3 length: 13 residues. CDR3 sequence: CASSSLGPQPQHF. The CDR3 DNA sequence: TGTGCCAGCAGTTCTCTGGGGCCCCAGCCCCAGCATTTT.

This chain connects TRBV29-1 to TRBJ1-2; D uncertain. The CDR3 runs to 13 residues. V shed 7 bases and J shed 5 bases, with 17 bases lying between them. Germline assignment: CDR1 SQVTM and CDR2 ANQGSEA. The CDR3 bases are TGCAGCGCTCAAAAGGCAGGTTCATATGGCTACACCTTC. Translation gives CSAQKAGSYGYTF.

V gene TRBV7-9 combines with J gene TRBJ2-3, with 10 bases that match TRBD1. The CDR3 totals 15 residues. Germline trimming cut 3 bases from V and 4 bases from J; bases unmatched to any gene: 4. CDR1 and CDR2 (germline): SEHNR, FQNEAQ (reference sequence). The CDR3 reads CASSFIGTGADTQYF. The CDR3 DNA reads TGTGCCAGCAGCTTTATAGGGACAGGGGCAGATACGCAGTATTTT.

This rearrangement joins TRBV9 to TRBJ2-5, with 11 bases that match TRBD2. The CDR3 has 15 residues. The V and J ends lost 3 bases and 1 base, in that order; junction bases with no gene match: 2. The germline gives CDR1 SGDLS, CDR2 YYNGEE. CDR3 residues: CASSGSGRVQETQYF. The CDR3 DNA sequence: TGTGCCAGCAGCGGTAGCGGGAGGGTCCAAGAGACCCAGTACTTC.

V gene TRBV24-1 combines with J gene TRBJ1-2; a weak D match, TRBD1 (5 bases). V lost 3 bases and J lost 9, with 16 bases in between. Per germline, CDR1 KGHDR and CDR2 SFDVKD. This CDR3 region has 14 residues. CDR3 sequence: CATSDPLGTVRYTF. The CDR3 coding sequence is TGTGCCACCAGTGATCCCCTTGGGACTGTTCGCTACACCTTC.

The chain carries TRBV6-2 or TRBV6-3 and TRBJ2-7; perhaps TRBD2 as D (5 bases). Per germline, CDR1 MNHEY and CDR2 SVGEGT. CDR3 length equals 14 residues. The V end was cut by 2 bases, the J end by 0 bases, with 8 bases between. Here the CDR3 DNA reads TGTGCCAGCAGTTACGGGCGGGCCTCCTACGAGCAGTACTTC. As protein: CASSYGRASYEQYF.

The rearrangement joins TRBV2 to TRBJ2-7, with D perhaps TRBD2 (6 bases). The ends were cut back, 6 bases at V and 4 bases at J, with 16 bases in the middle. CDR1 and CDR2 (germline): SNHLY, FYNNEI. The CDR3 has 14 amino acids. The CDR3 protein is CASSEQRDWYEQYF. CDR3 in DNA: TGTGCCAGCAGCGAGCAAAGGGACTGGTACGAGCAGTACTTC. The full variable domain, in which reference TRBV2 and TRBJ2-7 provide the parts outside the CDR3, is EPEVTQTPSHQVTQMGQEVILRCVPISNHLYFYWYRQILGQKVEFLVSFYNNEISEKSEIFDDQFSVERPDGSNFTLKIRSTKLEDSAMYFCASSEQRDWYEQYFGPGTRLTVT.

The V call is TRBV7-2, the J call TRBJ2-2; D unresolved. There are 17 residues in the CDR3. Germline V gene data show CDR1 as SGHTA and CDR2 as FQGNSA. The V gene lost 2 bases and the J gene lost 4 bases, with 17 bases spanning the gap. CDR3 bases: TGTGCCAGCAGCTTAACCTCGGCGATACAGCCCACCGGGGAGCTGTTTTTT. Translation: CASSLTSAIQPTGELFF.

Note on this clone: The junction departs from germline at one end; a sequencing error may be responsible. Here the CDR3 DNA reads TGTGCTAGCAGCTTAATCCTAGCGGGAGTCGCATCGGGAGAGACCCAGTACTTC. Translated: CASSLILAGVASGETQYF. This sequence joins TRBV7-7 and TRBJ2-5, with 10 bases aligning to TRBD2. Germline CDR1 SSHAT, CDR2 FNYEAQ (reference sequence). The CDR3 runs 18 residues.

V gene TRBV20-1 combines with J gene TRBJ1-1; no clear D gene. Germline-derived CDR1 and CDR2 are DFQATT and SNEGSKA (reference sequence). The CDR3 is 12 amino acids. Trimming took off 3 bases at V and 1 base at J, with 6 bases between the two ends. In DNA form, the CDR3 reads TGCAGTGCTAGTGGAGGGAACACTGAAGCTTTCTTT. This translates into CSASGGNTEAFF.

The rearrangement links TRBV2 to TRBJ2-7; D possibly corresponds to TRBD1 (6 bases). CDR1 is SNHLY and CDR2 is FYNNEI in the germline V gene. Trimming stripped 6 bases from V and 4 bases from J, with 10 bases between. CDR3 length equals 12 residues. The CDR3 reads CASRTQGYEQYF. CDR3 in DNA: TGTGCCAGCAGAACACAGGGTTACGAGCAGTACTTC. Full variable domain (remainder filled in from reference TRBV2 and TRBJ2-7): EPEVTQTPSHQVTQMGQEVILRCVPISNHLYFYWYRQILGQKVEFLVSFYNNEISEKSEIFDDQFSVERPDGSNFTLKIRSTKLEDSAMYFCASRTQGYEQYFGPGTRLTVT.

This clone has only one observation. The V and J genes are TRBV28 and TRBJ1-2, with a weak D call TRBD1 (5 bases). V was trimmed by 2 bases and J by 4 bases, leaving 14 bases between them. The CDR3 spans 15 residues. Germline V gene lookup returns CDR1 MDHEN and CDR2 SYDVKM. CDR3 in DNA: TGTGCCAGCAGTTTAAATCAGGGTTCGGGCTATGGCTACACCTTC. Protein product: CASSLNQGSGYGYTF.

The chain is built from TRBV5-1 and TRBJ2-3, with no clear D. The CDR3 spans 14 residues. Trimming removed 0 bases at V and 0 bases at J, with 5 bases between. The germline V gene has CDR1 SGHRS and CDR2 YFSETQ. The CDR3 spells CASSLDPSTDTQYF. The DNA for the CDR3 is TGCGCCAGCAGCTTGGATCCGAGCACAGATACGCAGTATTTT.

This chain links TRBV7-9 with TRBJ2-7; a possible D gene is TRBD1 (5 bases). The CDR3 loop spans 15 amino acids. V lost 2 bases and J 3 bases, leaving 14 bases between the germline ends. CDR1 SEHNR and CDR2 FQNEAQ come from the germline V gene (reference sequence). The CDR3 DNA reads as TGTGCCAGCAGCTTACTCAGGGCCGGTGGCTACGAGCAGTACTTC. Translation: CASSLLRAGGYEQYF.

The chain joins TRBV28 to TRBJ1-5; the D gene is possibly TRBD1 (6 bases). With 2 bases removed from V and 3 bases from J, the gap between germline ends came to 8 bases. This CDR3 is built from 14 residues. The germline V gene encodes CDR1 MDHEN and CDR2 SYDVKM. In DNA, the CDR3 is TGTGCCAGCAGTTTAATGGGGGCCAATCAGCCCCAGCATTTT. Its protein product is CASSLMGANQPQHF.

V gene TRBV3-1 (or the pseudogene TRBV3-2) combines with J gene TRBJ2-1; 9 bases line up with TRBD2. There are 17 residues in the CDR3. Germline V gives CDR1 LGHDT, CDR2 YNNKEL (reference sequence). V was pared by 4 bases and J by 7 bases, with 14 bases of the junction left unmatched. The CDR3 protein is CASSPRFGSGSRNEQFF. The CDR3, as DNA: TGTGCCAGCAGCCCGCGATTTGGTAGCGGGAGTAGAAATGAGCAGTTCTTC.

V gene TRBV5-1 combines with J gene TRBJ2-1; D possibly corresponds to TRBD2 (6 bases). Germline V lookup: CDR1 SGHRS, CDR2 YFSETQ. Trimming stripped 1 base from V and 2 bases from J, with 13 bases between. This CDR3 comprises 16 residues. CDR3 nucleotide sequence: TGCGCCAGCAGCTTGTTTGCGGGGAGTACCTACAATGAGCAGTTCTTC. This encodes CASSLFAGSTYNEQFF.

V and J are TRBV7-6 and TRBJ1-1; possibly TRBD1 for D (5 bases). CDR1 and CDR2 (germline): SGHVS, FNYEAQ. V gave up 3 bases and J gave up 4 bases, with 18 bases separating them. The CDR3 consists of 16 residues. The CDR3 here is CASSLQSPGGITEAFF. The CDR3 nucleotides are TGTGCCAGCAGCTTGCAAAGCCCCGGGGGTATCACTGAAGCTTTCTTT.

This clone appeared a few times. As DNA, the CDR3 is TGTGCCTGGAGTGTAGGGGACACCTATGGCTACACCTTC. It yields the protein CAWSVGDTYGYTF. V and J are TRBV30 and TRBJ1-2, with a possible D match to TRBD1 (6 bases). V was trimmed by 0 bases and J by 4 bases, leaving 9 bases between them. This CDR3 contains 13 residues. From germline, CDR1 is GTSNPN and CDR2 SVGIG (reference sequence).

The chain links TRBV2 to TRBJ2-1; D remains ambiguous. The V end lost 7 bases, the J end lost 7 bases, and 14 bases lay between the germline ends. The CDR3 totals 13 residues. CDR1 and CDR2 (germline): SNHLY, FYNNEI. The CDR3 nucleotides are TGTGCCAGCACGTCGGGTTTGATGAATGAGCAGTTCTTC. Its translation: CASTSGLMNEQFF. The full variable domain, in which reference TRBV2 and TRBJ2-1 provide the parts outside the CDR3, is EPEVTQTPSHQVTQMGQEVILRCVPISNHLYFYWYRQILGQKVEFLVSFYNNEISEKSEIFDDQFSVERPDGSNFTLKIRSTKLEDSAMYFCASTSGLMNEQFFGPGTRLTVL.

The genes are TRBV7-2 and TRBJ2-5; 8 bases are a match to TRBD1. V lost 2 bases to trimming and J lost 2 bases; unmatched junction nucleotides: 4. The CDR3 has 15 amino acids. Germline V gene sequence: CDR1 SGHTA, CDR2 FQGNSA. CDR3 in amino acids: CASSLMGTGQETQYF. The DNA for the CDR3 is TGTGCCAGCAGCTTAATGGGGACAGGTCAAGAGACCCAGTACTTC.

The rearrangement uses TRBV18 and TRBJ2-7, with 7 bases that match TRBD1. Germline V lookup: CDR1 KGHSH, CDR2 LQKENI. The CDR3 covers 13 residues. J was trimmed by 6 bases and V by 2 bases; bases with no gene match: 4. CDR3 amino acids: CASSPSDRAEQYF. The CDR3 nucleotides are TGTGCCAGCTCACCATCCGACAGGGCCGAGCAGTACTTC.

The rearrangement links TRBV9 to TRBJ1-2; D is possibly TRBD1 (5 bases). Trimming removed 0 bases from V and 4 bases from J, with 10 bases in between. Germline V gives CDR1 SGDLS, CDR2 YYNGEE. The CDR3 loop spans 14 amino acids. DNA of the CDR3: TGTGCCAGCAGCGTAGCCGGGGGTCTCTATGGCTACACCTTC. As protein: CASSVAGGLYGYTF.

This clone was observed once. The chain carries TRBV12-3 or TRBV12-4 and TRBJ1-1; no clear D. V lost 5 bases, J lost 6 bases, and 10 bases lay in between. CDR3 size: 12 residues. DNA of the CDR3: TGTGCCAGCAGTAGGACCGGGGCTGAAGCTTTCTTT. Translating it yields CASSRTGAEAFF.

The J gene is TRBJ1-2, the V gene TRBV9, with TRBD1 identical over 8 bases. Losses at the gene ends were 3 bases for V and 5 bases for J; bases not matched to a gene: 6. The CDR3 is 14 residues long. Germline CDR1 and CDR2: SGDLS and YYNGEE. The CDR3 protein is CASSEGTGGYGYTF. CDR3 coding DNA: TGTGCCAGCAGCGAGGGGACAGGCGGATATGGCTACACCTTC.

This clone was recorded once. The CDR3, as DNA: TGTGCCAGCAGCCAACGGACTAGCGGGGGGCCTCTCGGTGAGCAGTTCTTC. Translation gives CASSQRTSGGPLGEQFF. V and J are TRBV5-8 and TRBJ2-1; 14 bases match TRBD2. Germline trimming cut 4 bases from V and 9 bases from J; bases unmatched to any gene: 12. CDR3 size: 17 residues. CDR1 is SGHTS, CDR2 YDEGEE, per germline. Full variable domain (missing parts from reference TRBV5-8 and TRBJ2-1): EAGVTQSPTHLIKTRGQQATLRCSPISGHTSVYWYQQALGLGLQFLLWYDEGEERNRGNFPPRFSGRQFPNYSSELNVNALELEDSALYLCASSQRTSGGPLGEQFFGPGTRLTVL.

The V call is TRBV7-3, the J call TRBJ2-2; D is undetermined. Germline-derived CDR1 and CDR2 are SGHTA and FQGTGA. V lost 5 bases and J lost 2, with 15 bases in between. This CDR3 has 16 amino acids. Here the CDR3 reads CASSLERPVNTGELFF. The CDR3 DNA sequence: TGTGCCAGCAGCCTAGAGAGGCCAGTTAACACCGGGGAGCTGTTTTTT.

The chain links TRBV7-8 to TRBJ2-1; 7 nucleotides line up with TRBD2. This CDR3 comprises 13 residues. J lost 9 bases, V lost 6 bases, and 8 bases had no gene match. The germline gives CDR1 SGHVS, CDR2 FQNEAQ. The CDR3 DNA is TGTGCCAGCAGGAGGACTAGAGGGGTTGAGCAGTTCTTC. It is translated as CASRRTRGVEQFF.

The table lists this clone with a few counts. The chain recombines TRBV19 with TRBJ2-7; TRBD2 agrees at 8 bases. This CDR3 is built from 14 residues. V lost 3 bases and J lost 3; bases outside the gene matches: 4. Germline CDR1 reads LNHDA; CDR2 reads SQIVND (reference sequence). CDR3 DNA: TGTGCCAGTAGTATCAGAGCGGGAGTCTACGAGCAGTACTTC. This translates into CASSIRAGVYEQYF.